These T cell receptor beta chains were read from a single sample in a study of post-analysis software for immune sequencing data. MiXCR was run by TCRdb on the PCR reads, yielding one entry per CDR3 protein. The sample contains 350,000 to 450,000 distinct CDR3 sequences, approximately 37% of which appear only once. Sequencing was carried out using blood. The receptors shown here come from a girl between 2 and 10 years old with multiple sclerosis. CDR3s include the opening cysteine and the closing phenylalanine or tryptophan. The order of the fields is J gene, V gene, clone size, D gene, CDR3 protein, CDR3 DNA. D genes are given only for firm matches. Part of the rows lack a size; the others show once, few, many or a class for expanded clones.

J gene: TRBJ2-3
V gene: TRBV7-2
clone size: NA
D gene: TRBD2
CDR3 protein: CASSLLAGRDTQYF
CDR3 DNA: TGTGCCAGCAGCTTACTAGCGGGCAGAGATACGCAGTATTTT

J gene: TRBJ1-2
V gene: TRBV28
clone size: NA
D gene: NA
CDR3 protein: CASSTGLGGYTF
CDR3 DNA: TGTGCCAGCAGCACAGGCCTAGGTGGCTACACCTTC

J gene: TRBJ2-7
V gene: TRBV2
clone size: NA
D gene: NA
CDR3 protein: CASSEEQAVSYEQYF
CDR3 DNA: TGTGCCAGCAGTGAAGAACAGGCTGTCTCCTACGAGCAGTACTTC

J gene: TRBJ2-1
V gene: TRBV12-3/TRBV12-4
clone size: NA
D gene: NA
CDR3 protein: CASSPLGGFNNEQFF
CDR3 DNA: TGTGCCAGCAGCCCCTTGGGCGGCTTCAACAATGAGCAGTTCTTC

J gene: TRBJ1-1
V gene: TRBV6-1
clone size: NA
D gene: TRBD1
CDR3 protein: CASSARTGNTEAFF
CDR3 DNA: TGTGCCAGCAGTGCTCGGACAGGGAACACTGAAGCTTTCTTT

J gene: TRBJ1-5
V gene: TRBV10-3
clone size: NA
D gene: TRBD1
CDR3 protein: CATKGAWGGDQPQHF
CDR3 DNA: TGTGCCACCAAGGGGGCCTGGGGAGGGGATCAGCCCCAGCATTTT

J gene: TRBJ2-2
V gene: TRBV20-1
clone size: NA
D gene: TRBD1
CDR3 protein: CSARKPGQVLSGELFF
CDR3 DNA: TGCAGTGCTAGAAAACCGGGACAGGTCTTATCCGGGGAACTGTTTTTT

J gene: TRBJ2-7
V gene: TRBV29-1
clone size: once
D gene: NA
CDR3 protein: CSVATRVSYEQYF
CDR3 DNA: TGCAGCGTAGCGACCAGGGTCTCCTACGAGCAGTACTTC

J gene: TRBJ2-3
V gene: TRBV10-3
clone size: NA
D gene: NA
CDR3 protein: CAIGGTGMVADTQYF
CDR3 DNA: TGTGCCATCGGAGGAACAGGGATGGTTGCAGATACGCAGTATTTT

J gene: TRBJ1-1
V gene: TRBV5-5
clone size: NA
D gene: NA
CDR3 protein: CASQLVAGLMNTEAFF
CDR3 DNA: TGTGCCAGTCAGCTTGTTGCAGGTCTGATGAACACTGAAGCTTTCTTT

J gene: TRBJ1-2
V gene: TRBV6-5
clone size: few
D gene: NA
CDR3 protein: CASSTQLNYGYTF
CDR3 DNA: TGTGCCAGCAGTACTCAACTTAACTATGGCTACACCTTC

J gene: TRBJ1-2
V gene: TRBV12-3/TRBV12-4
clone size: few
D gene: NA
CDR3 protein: CASRETGGRVYGYTF
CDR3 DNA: TGTGCCAGCAGGGAGACTGGGGGGCGCGTCTATGGCTACACCTTC

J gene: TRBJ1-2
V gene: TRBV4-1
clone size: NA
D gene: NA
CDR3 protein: CASSQDLRTGNYGYTF
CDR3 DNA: TGCGCCAGCAGCCAAGACCTCCGGACGGGGAACTATGGCTACACCTTC

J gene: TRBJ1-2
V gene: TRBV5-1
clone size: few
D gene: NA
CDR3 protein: CASSFGQSTNYGYTF
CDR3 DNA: TGCGCCAGCAGCTTCGGGCAGTCGACTAACTATGGCTACACCTTC

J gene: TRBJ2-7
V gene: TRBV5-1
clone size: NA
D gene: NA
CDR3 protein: CASSLGTAPRYEQYF
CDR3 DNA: TGCGCCAGCAGCTTGGGGACAGCCCCCCGCTACGAGCAGTACTTC

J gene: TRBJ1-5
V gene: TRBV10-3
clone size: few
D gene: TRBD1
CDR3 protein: CAISGSEGAVGNQPQHF
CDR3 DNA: TGTGCCATCAGTGGGTCGGAGGGGGCGGTGGGCAATCAGCCCCAGCATTTT

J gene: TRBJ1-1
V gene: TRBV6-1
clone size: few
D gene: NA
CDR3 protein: CASSVGGNRNTEAFF
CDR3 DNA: TGTGCCAGCAGTGTGGGGGGGAATAGGAACACTGAAGCTTTCTTT

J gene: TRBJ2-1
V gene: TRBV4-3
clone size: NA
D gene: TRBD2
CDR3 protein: CASSERSGGTYNEQFF
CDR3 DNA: TGCGCCAGCAGCGAGAGGAGCGGGGGAACCTACAATGAGCAGTTCTTC

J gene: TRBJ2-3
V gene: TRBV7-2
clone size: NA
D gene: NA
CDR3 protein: CASSSTPGRMADTQYF
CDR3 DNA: TGTGCCAGCAGCTCTACCCCGGGTAGAATGGCGGATACGCAGTATTTT

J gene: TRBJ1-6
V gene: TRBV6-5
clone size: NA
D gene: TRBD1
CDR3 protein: CASNYTSGTVNSPLHF
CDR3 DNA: TGTGCCAGCAATTATACCTCCGGGACAGTGAATTCACCCCTCCACTTT

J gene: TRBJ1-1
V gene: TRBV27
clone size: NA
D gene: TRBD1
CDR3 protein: CASSYTGGTEAFF
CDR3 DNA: TGTGCCAGCAGTTATACAGGGGGCACTGAAGCTTTCTTT

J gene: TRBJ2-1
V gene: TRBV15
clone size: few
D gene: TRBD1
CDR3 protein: CATSSTGASYNEQFF
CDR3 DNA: TGTGCCACCAGCAGCACAGGGGCATCCTACAATGAGCAGTTCTTC